The source of this TCR beta chain is a study of cytomegalovirus exposure and HLA in healthy donors. The PCR made use of 60 Vbeta and 13 Jbeta primers. Assay used: immunoSEQ multiplex PCR; TCRdb lists only in-frame clones, some missing. The sample has around 93,000 clones; over 55% are singletons. This CDR3 has 17 residues. Germline V gives CDR1 LGHNA, CDR2 YNFKEQ. V lost 5 bases and J lost 0, with 20 bases in between. The chain carries TRBV4-2 and TRBJ2-7; D may be TRBD2 (6 bases). This clonotype originated in a boy aged 5 to 17 in good health and CMV-seropositive. Source material: PBMCs. DNA for the CDR3: TGTGCCAGCAGCTTAAGAGGGGCGGGATCGAGCTCCTACGAGCAGTACTTC. Amino acids: CASSLRGAGSSSYEQYF.